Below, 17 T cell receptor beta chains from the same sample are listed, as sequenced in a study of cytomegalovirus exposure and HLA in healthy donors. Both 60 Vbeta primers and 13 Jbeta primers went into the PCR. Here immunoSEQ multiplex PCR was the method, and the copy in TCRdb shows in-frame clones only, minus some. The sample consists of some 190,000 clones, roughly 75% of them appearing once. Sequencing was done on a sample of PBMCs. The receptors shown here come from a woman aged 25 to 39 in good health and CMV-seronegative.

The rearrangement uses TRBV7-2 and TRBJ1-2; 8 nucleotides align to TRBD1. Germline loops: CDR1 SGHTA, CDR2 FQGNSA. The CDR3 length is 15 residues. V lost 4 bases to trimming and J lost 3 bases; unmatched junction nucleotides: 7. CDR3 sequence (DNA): TGTGCCAGCAGCTCGACAGGGGCGATCTACTATGGCTACACCTTC. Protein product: CASSSTGAIYYGYTF. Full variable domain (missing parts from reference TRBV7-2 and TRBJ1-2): GAGVSQSPSNKVTEKGKDVELRCDPISGHTALYWYRQSLGQGLEFLIYFQGNSAPDKSGLPSDRFSAERTGGSVSTLTIQRTQQEDSAVYLCASSSTGAIYYGYTFGSGTRLTVV.

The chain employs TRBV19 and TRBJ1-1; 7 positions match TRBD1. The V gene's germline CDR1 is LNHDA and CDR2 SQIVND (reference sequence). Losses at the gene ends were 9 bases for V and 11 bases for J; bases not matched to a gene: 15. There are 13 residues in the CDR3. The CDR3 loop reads CASVDRASTVAFF. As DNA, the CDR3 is TGTGCCAGCGTTGACAGGGCCTCGACCGTGGCTTTCTTT.

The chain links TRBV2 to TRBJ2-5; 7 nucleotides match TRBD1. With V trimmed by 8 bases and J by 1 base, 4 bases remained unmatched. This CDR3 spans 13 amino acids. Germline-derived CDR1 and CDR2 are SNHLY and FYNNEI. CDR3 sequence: CASQGTVQETQYF. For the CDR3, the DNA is TGTGCCAGCCAGGGGACAGTCCAAGAGACCCAGTACTTC. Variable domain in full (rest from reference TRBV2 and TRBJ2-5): EPEVTQTPSHQVTQMGQEVILRCVPISNHLYFYWYRQILGQKVEFLVSFYNNEISEKSEIFDDQFSVERPDGSNFTLKIRSTKLEDSAMYFCASQGTVQETQYFGPGTRLLVL.

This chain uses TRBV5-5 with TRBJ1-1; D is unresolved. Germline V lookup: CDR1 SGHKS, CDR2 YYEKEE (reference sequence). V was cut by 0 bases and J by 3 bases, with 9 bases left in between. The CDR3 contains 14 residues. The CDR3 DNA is TGTGCCAGCAGCTTGGAAGCCCTCGACACTGAAGCTTTCTTT. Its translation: CASSLEALDTEAFF. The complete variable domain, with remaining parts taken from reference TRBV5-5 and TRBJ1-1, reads DAGVTQSPTHLIKTRGQQVTLRCSPISGHKSVSWYQQVLGQGPQFIFQYYEKEERGRGNFPDRFSARQFPNYSSELNVNALLLGDSALYLCASSLEALDTEAFFGQGTRLTVV.

The CDR3 DNA reads TGCGCCAGCAGCTTGTATCCTGAGTTCAACTATGGCTACACCTTC. Translated, it gives CASSLYPEFNYGYTF. The chain is built from TRBV5-1 and TRBJ1-2; D unresolved. Per the germline V gene, CDR1 is SGHRS and CDR2 is YFSETQ. The CDR3 has 15 amino acids. The V end was cut by 1 base, the J end by 2 bases, with 12 bases between.

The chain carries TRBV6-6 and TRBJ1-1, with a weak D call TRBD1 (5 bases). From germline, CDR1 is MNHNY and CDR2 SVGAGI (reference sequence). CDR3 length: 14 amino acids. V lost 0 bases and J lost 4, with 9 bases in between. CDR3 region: CASSYSPGGTEAFF. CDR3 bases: TGTGCCAGCAGTTACTCGCCCGGGGGCACTGAAGCTTTCTTT.

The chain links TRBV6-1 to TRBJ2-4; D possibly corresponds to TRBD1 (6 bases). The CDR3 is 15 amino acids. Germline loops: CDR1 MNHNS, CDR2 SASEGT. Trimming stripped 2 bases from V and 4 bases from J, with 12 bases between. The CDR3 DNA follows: TGTGCCAGCAGTGAATCGGCGGACAGTAAAAACATTCAGTACTTC. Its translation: CASSESADSKNIQYF.

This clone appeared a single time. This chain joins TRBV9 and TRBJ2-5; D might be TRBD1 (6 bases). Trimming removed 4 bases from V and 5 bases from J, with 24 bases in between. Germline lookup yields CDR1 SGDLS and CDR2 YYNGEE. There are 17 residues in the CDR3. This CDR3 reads CASSRAARNRVGETQYF. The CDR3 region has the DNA TGTGCCAGCAGCCGCGCAGCGAGGAACAGGGTCGGGGAGACCCAGTACTTC.

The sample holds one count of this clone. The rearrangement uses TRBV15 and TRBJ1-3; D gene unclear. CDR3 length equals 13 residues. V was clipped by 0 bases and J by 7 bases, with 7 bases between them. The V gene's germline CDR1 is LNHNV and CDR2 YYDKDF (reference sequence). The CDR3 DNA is TGTGCCACCAGCAGAGATTTCGGTAACACCATATATTTT. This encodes CATSRDFGNTIYF.

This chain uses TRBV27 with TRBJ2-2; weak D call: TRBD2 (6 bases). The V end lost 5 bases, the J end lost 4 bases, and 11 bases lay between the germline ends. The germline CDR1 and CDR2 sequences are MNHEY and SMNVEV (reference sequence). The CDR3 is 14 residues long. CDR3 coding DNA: TGTGCCAGCAGTAGCGTGCGGGGCACCGGGGAGCTGTTTTTT. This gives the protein CASSSVRGTGELFF.

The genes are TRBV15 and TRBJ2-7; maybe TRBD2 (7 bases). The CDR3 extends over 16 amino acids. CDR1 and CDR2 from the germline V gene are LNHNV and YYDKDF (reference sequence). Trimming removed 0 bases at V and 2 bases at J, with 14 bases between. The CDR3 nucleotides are TGTGCCACCAGCAGAGAACGGGGGGACATCACCTACGAGCAGTACTTC. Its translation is CATSRERGDITYEQYF.

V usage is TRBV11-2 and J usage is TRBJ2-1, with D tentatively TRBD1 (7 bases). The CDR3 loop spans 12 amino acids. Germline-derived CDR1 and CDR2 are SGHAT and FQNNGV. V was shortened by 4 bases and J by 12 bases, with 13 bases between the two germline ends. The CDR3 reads CASSSGGLGQFF. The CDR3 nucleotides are TGTGCCAGCAGCTCAGGGGGACTGGGGCAGTTCTTC.

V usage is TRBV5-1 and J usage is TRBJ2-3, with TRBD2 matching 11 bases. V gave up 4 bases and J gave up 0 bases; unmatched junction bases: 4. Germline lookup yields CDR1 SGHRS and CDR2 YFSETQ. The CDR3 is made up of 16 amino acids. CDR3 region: CASSVSSGGSTDTQYF. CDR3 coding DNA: TGCGCCAGCAGCGTCTCTAGCGGGGGGAGCACAGATACGCAGTATTTT.

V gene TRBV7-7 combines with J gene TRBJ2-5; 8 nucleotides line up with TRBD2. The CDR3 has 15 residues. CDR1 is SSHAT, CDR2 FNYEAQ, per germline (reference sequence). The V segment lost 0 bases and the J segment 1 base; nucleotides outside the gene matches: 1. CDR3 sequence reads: CASSLARGGQETQYF. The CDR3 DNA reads TGTGCCAGCAGCTTAGCACGGGGGGGCCAAGAGACCCAGTACTTC.

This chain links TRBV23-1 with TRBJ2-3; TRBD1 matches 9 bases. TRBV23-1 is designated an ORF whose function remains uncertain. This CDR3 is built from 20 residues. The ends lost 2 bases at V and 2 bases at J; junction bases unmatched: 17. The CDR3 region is CASSQTQDRGLSLFTDTQYF. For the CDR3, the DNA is TGCGCCAGCAGTCAAACCCAGGACAGGGGCCTCTCACTCTTCACAGATACGCAGTATTTT.

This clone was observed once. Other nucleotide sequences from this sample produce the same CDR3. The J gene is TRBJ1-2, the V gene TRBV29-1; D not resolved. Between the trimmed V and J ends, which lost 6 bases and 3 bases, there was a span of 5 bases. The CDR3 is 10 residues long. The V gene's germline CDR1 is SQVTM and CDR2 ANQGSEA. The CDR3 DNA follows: TGCAGCGTGTCTGACTATGGCTACACCTTC. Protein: CSVSDYGYTF.

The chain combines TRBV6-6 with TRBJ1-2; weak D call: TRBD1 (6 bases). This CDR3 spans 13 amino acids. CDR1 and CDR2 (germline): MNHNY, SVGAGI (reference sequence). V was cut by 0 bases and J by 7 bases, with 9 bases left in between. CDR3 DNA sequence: TGTGCCAGCAGTTACTCACAGGGTCCTGGCTACACCTTC. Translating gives CASSYSQGPGYTF.